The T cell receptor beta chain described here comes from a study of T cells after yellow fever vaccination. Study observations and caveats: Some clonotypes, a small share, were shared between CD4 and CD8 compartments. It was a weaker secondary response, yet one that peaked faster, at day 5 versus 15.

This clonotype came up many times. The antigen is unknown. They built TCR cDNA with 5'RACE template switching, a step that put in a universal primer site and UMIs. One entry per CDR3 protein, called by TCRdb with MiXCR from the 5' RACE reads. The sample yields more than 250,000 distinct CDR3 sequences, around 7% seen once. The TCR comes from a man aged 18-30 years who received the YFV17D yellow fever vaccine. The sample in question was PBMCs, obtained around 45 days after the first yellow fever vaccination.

CDR3 bases: TGTGCCAGCAGCGCAGGTCTCCTCGGCAGGGGGCAAACAGATACGCAGTATTTT. Translated: CASSAGLLGRGQTDTQYF. The chain recombines TRBV9 with TRBJ2-3; 8 positions agree with TRBD1. The V segment lost 3 bases and the J segment 3 bases; nucleotides outside the gene matches: 15. Germline V CDR1 and CDR2: SGDLS, YYNGEE. The CDR3 contains 18 residues.